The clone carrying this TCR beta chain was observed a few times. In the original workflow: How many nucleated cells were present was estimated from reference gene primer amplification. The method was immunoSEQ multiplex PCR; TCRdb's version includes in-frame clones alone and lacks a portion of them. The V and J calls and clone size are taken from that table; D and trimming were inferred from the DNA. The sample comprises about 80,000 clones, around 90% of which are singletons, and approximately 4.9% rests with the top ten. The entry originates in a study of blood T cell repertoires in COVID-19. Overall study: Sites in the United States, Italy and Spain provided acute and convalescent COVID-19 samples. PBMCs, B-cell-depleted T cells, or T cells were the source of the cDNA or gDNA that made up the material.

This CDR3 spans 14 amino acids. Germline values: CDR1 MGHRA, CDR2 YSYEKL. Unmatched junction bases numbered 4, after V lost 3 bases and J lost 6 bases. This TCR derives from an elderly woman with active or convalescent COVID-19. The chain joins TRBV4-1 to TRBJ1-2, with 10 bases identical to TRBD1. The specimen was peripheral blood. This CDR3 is CASSQPGQGNGYTF. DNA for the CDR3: TGCGCCAGCAGCCAGCCGGGACAGGGGAATGGCTACACCTTC.